The 4 T cell receptor beta chains given below trace back to one sample, sequenced in a study of spatial heterogeneity in lung cancer. Study-level results: Higher tumor mutation counts went along with higher counts of expanded intratumoral alpha and beta TCRs.

These receptors' antigens are unknown. Time point of the sample: sample taken at primary tumor resection. TCRdb fed the 5' RACE reads into MiXCR, producing one record per CDR3 protein. Altogether some 960 distinct CDR3 sequences are present, 3.5% to 5% being singletons, with the ten largest covering 34%. The sample consisted of lung tumor tissue, taken at surgery. Source of these receptors: a male donor with early-stage non-small cell lung cancer.

By proportion, this clonotype is medium-sized. V gene TRBV20-1 combines with J gene TRBJ2-1; TRBD1 or TRBD2 may be the D gene (6 bases each). V lost 3 bases to trimming and J lost 6 bases, with 12 bases between them. This CDR3 has 13 residues. Germline-derived CDR1 and CDR2 are DFQATT and SNEGSKA (reference sequence). CDR3 bases: TGCAGTGCTAGGTTACAGGGAGGCAATGAGCAGTTCTTC. Its protein product is CSARLQGGNEQFF.

This clonotype ranks as medium-sized. This sequence joins TRBV7-8 and TRBJ2-1; D may be TRBD1 (6 bases). This CDR3 comprises 16 residues. Germline V gene lookup returns CDR1 SGHVS and CDR2 FQNEAQ. V lost 1 base, J lost 4 bases, and 14 bases lay in between. The CDR3 DNA follows: TGTGCCAGCAGCTTAGGTATGGGGACACATTACAATGAGCAGTTCTTC. It is translated as CASSLGMGTHYNEQFF.

This clonotype is classed as medium-sized (0.01 to 0.1%). The V call is TRBV4-3, the J call TRBJ2-2; D is perhaps TRBD1 (6 bases). V lost 4 bases to trimming and J lost 3 bases, with 12 bases between them. CDR1 is LGHNA, CDR2 YSLEER, per germline. The CDR3 totals 15 residues. As DNA, the CDR3 is TGCGCCAGCAGCCTTATAGCAGGGGACACCGGGGAGCTGTTTTTT. It yields the protein CASSLIAGDTGELFF.

Judged by abundance, this clonotype is large. This chain uses TRBV19 with TRBJ2-1; D is possibly TRBD1 (5 bases). The ends were cut back, 10 bases at V and 7 bases at J, with 20 bases in the middle. The CDR3 totals 14 residues. Germline V gene lookup returns CDR1 LNHDA and CDR2 SQIVND (reference sequence). The CDR3 sequence: CATSPGHPRNEQFF. The CDR3 DNA reads TGTGCCACCTCCCCTGGACACCCTAGGAATGAGCAGTTCTTC.